Each of the 6 T cell receptor beta chains below was sequenced from the same sample in a study of blood T cells in healthy people across ages. The use of a sample-barcoded 5' primer and a J-beta primer mix characterized a second PCR of about 6 to 12 cycles. TCRdb recomputed calls from the 5' RACE reads with MiXCR, one row per CDR3 protein. Among 450,000 to 700,000 distinct CDR3 sequences, about 25% were seen once, and the ten largest hold around 18%. Sequencing input: blood. These receptor sequences come from a woman in her sixties or seventies in good health.

The rearrangement uses TRBV20-1 and TRBJ1-4, with D possibly TRBD1 on 5 matching bases. The CDR3 spans 14 residues. Germline CDR1 and CDR2: DFQATT and SNEGSKA (reference sequence). The V end was cut by 3 bases, the J end by 7 bases, with 15 bases between. As DNA, the CDR3 is TGCAGTGCTAGTGACGTGGAGGGGATTGAAAAACTGTTTTTT. Translating gives CSASDVEGIEKLFF.

The chain is built from TRBV27 and TRBJ2-3; 7 bases line up with TRBD1. Trimming took 4 bases from V and 6 from J; bases not matched to a gene: 10. CDR3 length: 15 residues. CDR1 is MNHEY and CDR2 is SMNVEV in the germline V gene (reference sequence). The CDR3 nucleotides read TGTGCCAGCAGTTCGGCGACAGGGCGGACGGATACGCAGTATTTT. It yields the protein CASSSATGRTDTQYF.

This clonotype was seen many times. The chain is built from TRBV11-3 and TRBJ2-5; possibly TRBD2 for D (7 bases). Trimming took off 4 bases at V and 3 bases at J, with 15 bases between the two ends. The CDR3 sequence is 15 residues long. Germline values: CDR1 SGHNT, CDR2 YENEEA. CDR3 region: CASSSGQGREETQYF. The DNA for the CDR3 is TGTGCCAGCAGCTCGGGACAAGGGAGGGAAGAGACCCAGTACTTC.

V and J are TRBV20-1 and TRBJ1-2; no firm D call. The V end lost 7 bases, the J end lost 10 bases, and 10 bases lay between the germline ends. Per germline, CDR1 DFQATT and CDR2 SNEGSKA (reference sequence). The CDR3 consists of 9 residues. CDR3 protein: CSVDKIYTF. In nucleotides, the CDR3 is TGCAGTGTAGATAAGATCTACACCTTC.

This clonotype was found a few times. The genes are TRBV20-1 and TRBJ2-6; TRBD2 is a possible D gene (6 bases). CDR1 is DFQATT and CDR2 is SNEGSKA in the germline V gene (reference sequence). This CDR3 contains 14 residues. V lost 4 bases, J lost 4 bases, and 11 bases lay in between. CDR3 sequence (DNA): TGCAGTGCTATTATAGCGGCGGGGGCCAACGTCCTGACTTTC. Encoded protein: CSAIIAAGANVLTF.

Concerning this clonotype: One junction end does not reproduce the germline sequence, and a read error may be involved. The CDR3 sequence is CSVRKSHTDGGCTF. The DNA for the CDR3 is TGCAGTGTGAGGAAAAGCCACACGGACGGGGGCTGCACCTTC. This rearrangement joins TRBV20-1 to TRBJ1-2, with a weak D call TRBD1 (6 bases). The germline gives CDR1 DFQATT, CDR2 SNEGSKA (reference sequence). This CDR3 is 14 amino acids long.